The present T cell receptor (beta chain) was sequenced within a study of technical replicates of blood from four donors. TCRdb's table, derived via immunoSEQ multiplex PCR, lists solely in-frame clones and lacks some. This sample has around 77,000 clones; around nine tenths occur once, and the top ten carry roughly 0.41%. This receptor was taken from a human donor in good health. Sequencing input: T cells isolated from PBMCs.

Here the CDR3 reads CASSYSVGSEVDTQYF. CDR3 nucleotide sequence: TGTGCCAGCAGTTACTCGGTAGGGAGTGAAGTAGATACGCAGTATTTT. The rearrangement joins TRBV6-5 to TRBJ2-3, with a possible D match to TRBD2 (5 bases). The CDR3 extends over 16 amino acids. V lost 0 bases and J 5 bases, leaving 15 bases between the germline ends. Per germline, CDR1 MNHEY and CDR2 SVGAGI.